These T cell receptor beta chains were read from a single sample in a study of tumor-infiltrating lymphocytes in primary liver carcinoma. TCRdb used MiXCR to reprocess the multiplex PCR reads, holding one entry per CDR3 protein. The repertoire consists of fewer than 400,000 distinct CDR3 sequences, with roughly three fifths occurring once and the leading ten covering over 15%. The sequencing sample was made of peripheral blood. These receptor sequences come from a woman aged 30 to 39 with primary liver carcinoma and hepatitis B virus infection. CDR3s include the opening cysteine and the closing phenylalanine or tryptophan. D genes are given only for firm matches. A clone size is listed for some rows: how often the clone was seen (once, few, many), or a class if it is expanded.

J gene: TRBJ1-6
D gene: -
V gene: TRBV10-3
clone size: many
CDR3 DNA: TGTGCCATCAGTGAGGAGGGGCGTAACTCACCCCTCCACTTT
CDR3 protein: CAISEEGRNSPLHF

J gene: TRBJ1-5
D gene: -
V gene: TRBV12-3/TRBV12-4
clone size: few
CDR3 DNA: TGTGCCAGCAGTTTGGGCCCGGGGTCAGATACGCAGCATTTT
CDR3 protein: CASSLGPGSDTQHF

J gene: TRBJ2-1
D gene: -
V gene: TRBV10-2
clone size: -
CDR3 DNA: TGCGCCGGCAGTGACGTTGGTGAGCAGTTCTTC
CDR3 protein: CAGSDVGEQFF

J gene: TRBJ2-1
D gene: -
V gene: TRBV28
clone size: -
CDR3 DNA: TGTGCCAGCAGTTTGAGGGGCCCCTACAATGAGCAGTTCTTC
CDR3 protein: CASSLRGPYNEQFF

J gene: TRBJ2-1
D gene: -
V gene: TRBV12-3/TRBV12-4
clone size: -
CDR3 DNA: TGTGCCAGCAGTCCCCGGGATAGGGAGGATGAGCAGTTCTTC
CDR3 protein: CASSPRDREDEQFF

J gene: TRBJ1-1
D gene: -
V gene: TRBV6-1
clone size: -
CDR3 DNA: TGTCCCATTACCTTGGAAGGGCATAGCGGCACTGAAGCTTTCTTT
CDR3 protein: CPITLEGHSGTEAFF

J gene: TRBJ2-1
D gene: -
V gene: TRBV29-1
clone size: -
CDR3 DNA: TGCAGCGTTGTTATAAGCCTCATCTTTGATCAGTTCTTC
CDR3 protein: CSVVISLIFDQFF

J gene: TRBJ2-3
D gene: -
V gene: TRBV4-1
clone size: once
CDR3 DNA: TGCGCCAGCAGCCAAGACAGAAACACGGATACGCAGTGTTTT
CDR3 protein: CASSQDRNTDTQCF

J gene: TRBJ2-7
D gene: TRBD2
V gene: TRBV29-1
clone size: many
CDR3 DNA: TGCAGCGTGGGGGGACTAGCGGGAGCGGGCGAGCAGTACTTC
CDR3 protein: CSVGGLAGAGEQYF

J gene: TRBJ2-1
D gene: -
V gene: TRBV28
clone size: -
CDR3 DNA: TGTGCCAGCAGTATGGTCCTCTCGGAGCAGTTCTTC
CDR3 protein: CASSMVLSEQFF

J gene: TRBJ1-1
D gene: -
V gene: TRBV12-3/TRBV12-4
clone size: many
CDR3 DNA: TGTGCCAGCAGTTTATTTGACATAATAGGGACTGAAGCTTTCTTT
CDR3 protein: CASSLFDIIGTEAFF

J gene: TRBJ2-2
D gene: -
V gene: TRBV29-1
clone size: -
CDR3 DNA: TGCAGCGTTATTACAGGGCGGGGGTTGGTGTTTTTT
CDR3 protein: CSVITGRGLVFF

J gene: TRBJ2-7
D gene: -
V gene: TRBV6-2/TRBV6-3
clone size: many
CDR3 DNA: TGTGCCAGCAGCGACGAGACGGCAACCTACGAGCAGTACTTC
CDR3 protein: CASSDETATYEQYF

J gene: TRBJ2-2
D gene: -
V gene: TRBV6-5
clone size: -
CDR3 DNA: TGTGCCAGCAGTTTCACAGGGCCGAATTGTACCGGGGAGCTGTTTTTT
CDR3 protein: CASSFTGPNCTGELFF

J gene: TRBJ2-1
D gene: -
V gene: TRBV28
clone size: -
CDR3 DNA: TGTTCCAGCACTACCCCGCGAAAGGGTATTGGCGATGAGCAGTTCTTC
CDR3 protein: CSSTTPRKGIGDEQFF

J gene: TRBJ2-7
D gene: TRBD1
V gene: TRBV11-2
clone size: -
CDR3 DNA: TGTGCCATCAGTACAAACAGGGGACCCTCACTACGCGAGCAATACTTC
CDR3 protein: CAISTNRGPSLREQYF

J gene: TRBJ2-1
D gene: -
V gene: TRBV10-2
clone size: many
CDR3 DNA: TGCGCCAGCAGTGAGTGGGTCAATGAGCAGTTCTTC
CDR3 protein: CASSEWVNEQFF

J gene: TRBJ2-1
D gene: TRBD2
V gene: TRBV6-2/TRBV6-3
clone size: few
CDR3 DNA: TGTGCCAGCAGACCCACTAGCGGTGAGCAGTTCTTC
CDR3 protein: CASRPTSGEQFF

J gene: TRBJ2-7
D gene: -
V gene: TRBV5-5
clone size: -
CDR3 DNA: TGTGCCAGCAGCTTGTACAGTCCCCCCGGCGAGCAGTACTTC
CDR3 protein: CASSLYSPPGEQYF

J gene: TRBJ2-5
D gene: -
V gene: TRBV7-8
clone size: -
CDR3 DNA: TGTGCCAGCAGCTTAGGTCCGGAGGAAGAGACCCAGTACTTC
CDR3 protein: CASSLGPEEETQYF

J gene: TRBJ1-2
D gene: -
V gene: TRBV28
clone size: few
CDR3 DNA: TGTGCCAGCAGACGGGAGGGGATCGGGGGCTACACCTTC
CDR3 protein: CASRREGIGGYTF

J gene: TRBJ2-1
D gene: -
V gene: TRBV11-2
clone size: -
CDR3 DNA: TGTGCCAGCAGTTTCACAGGGGGGGGCGGTGTGCAGTTCTTC
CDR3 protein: CASSFTGGGGVQFF

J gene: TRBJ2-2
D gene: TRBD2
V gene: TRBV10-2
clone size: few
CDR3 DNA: TGCGCCAGCACACCGACTAGCGGGAGACCTCCGAACACCGGGGAGCTGTTTTTT
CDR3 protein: CASTPTSGRPPNTGELFF

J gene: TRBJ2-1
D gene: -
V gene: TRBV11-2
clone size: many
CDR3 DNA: TGTGCCAGCAGCTTAGATTACGGGGCCGGTAATAAGCAGTTCTTC
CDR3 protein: CASSLDYGAGNKQFF

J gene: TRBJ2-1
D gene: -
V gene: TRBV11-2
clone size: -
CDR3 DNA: TGTGCCTGCAGCTTAGGGCCCTACAATGAGCAGTTCTTC
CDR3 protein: CACSLGPYNEQFF

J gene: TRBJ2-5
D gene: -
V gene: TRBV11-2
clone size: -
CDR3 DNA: TGTGCCAACAGCCCCCCCTCGGGAGTGGGAGAGACCCAATACTTC
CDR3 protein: CANSPPSGVGETQYF

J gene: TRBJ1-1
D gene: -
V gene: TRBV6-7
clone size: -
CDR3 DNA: TGTGTCAACGGAGTTGGGGCTTTCTTT
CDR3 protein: CVNGVGAFF

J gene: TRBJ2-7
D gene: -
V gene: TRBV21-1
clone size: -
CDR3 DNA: TGTGCCAGCAGCAAGACTAGCGGCTTTCCTTACGAGCAGTACTTC
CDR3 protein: CASSKTSGFPYEQYF

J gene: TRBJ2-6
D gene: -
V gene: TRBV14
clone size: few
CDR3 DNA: TGTGCCAGCAGCCAAGCAGGGACCACCCACTCTGGGGCCAACGTCCTGACTTTC
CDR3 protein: CASSQAGTTHSGANVLTF

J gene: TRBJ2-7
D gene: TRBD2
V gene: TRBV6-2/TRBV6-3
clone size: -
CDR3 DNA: TGTGCCAGCAGTTACGTAAGCGGGAGGCCATCCTACGAGCAGTACTTC
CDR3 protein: CASSYVSGRPSYEQYF

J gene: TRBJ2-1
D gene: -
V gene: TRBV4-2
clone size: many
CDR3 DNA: TGTGCCAGCAGTAACAGGGAATTGAATGAGCAGTTCTTC
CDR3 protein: CASSNRELNEQFF

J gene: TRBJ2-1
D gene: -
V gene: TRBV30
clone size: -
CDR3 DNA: TGTGCCTGGAGTAATCAGGGCTTAACCTACAATGAGCAGTTCTTC
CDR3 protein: CAWSNQGLTYNEQFF

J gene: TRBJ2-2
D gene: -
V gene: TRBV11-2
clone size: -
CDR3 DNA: TGTGCCAGCAGCCCACCGGGACTGAACACCGGGAAGTTGTTTTTT
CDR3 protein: CASSPPGLNTGKLFF

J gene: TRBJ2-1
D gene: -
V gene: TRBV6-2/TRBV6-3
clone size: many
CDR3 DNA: TGTGCCAGCAGTCCCAGGGGGGGTGAGCAGTTCTTC
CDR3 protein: CASSPRGGEQFF

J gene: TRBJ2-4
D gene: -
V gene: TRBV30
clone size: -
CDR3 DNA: TGTGCCTGGAGTGTACTGCGTTCAGCCAAAGACATTCAGTACTTC
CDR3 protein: CAWSVLRSAKDIQYF

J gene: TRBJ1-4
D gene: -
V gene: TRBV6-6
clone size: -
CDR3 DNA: TGTGCCAGCAGTTTCCTCGACAGAGATAATGAAAAACTGTTTTTT
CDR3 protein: CASSFLDRDNEKLFF

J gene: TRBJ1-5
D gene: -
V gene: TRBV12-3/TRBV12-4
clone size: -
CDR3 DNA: TGTGCCAGCAGTGCTGAGAACAATCGGCCCCAGCATTTT
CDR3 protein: CASSAENNRPQHF

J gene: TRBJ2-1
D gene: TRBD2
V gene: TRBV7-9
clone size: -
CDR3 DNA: TGTGCCAGCAGCCCTAGACTAGCGGGAGAGTTCGGCGATGAGCAGTTCTTC
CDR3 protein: CASSPRLAGEFGDEQFF

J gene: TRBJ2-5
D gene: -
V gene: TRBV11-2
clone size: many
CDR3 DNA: TGTGCCAGCAGCCGGCTACAAGAGACCCAGTACTTC
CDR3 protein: CASSRLQETQYF

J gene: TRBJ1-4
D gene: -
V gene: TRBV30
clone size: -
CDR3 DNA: TGTGCCTGGAGCGGTTTCCGGGGTGAAAAACTGTTTTTT
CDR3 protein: CAWSGFRGEKLFF

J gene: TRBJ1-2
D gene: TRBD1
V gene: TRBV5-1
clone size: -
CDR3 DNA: TGCGCCAGCAGGACAGGGGGCGCAGATGGCTACACCTTC
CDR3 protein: CASRTGGADGYTF

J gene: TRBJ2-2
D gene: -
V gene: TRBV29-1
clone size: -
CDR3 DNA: TGCAGCGTCGGACAAATCACCGTGGAGCTGTTTTTT
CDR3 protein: CSVGQITVELFF

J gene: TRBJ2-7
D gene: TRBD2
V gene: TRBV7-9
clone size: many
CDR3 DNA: TGTGCCAGCAGCTACGGACTAGCGGGACCCTACGAGCAGTACTTC
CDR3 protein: CASSYGLAGPYEQYF

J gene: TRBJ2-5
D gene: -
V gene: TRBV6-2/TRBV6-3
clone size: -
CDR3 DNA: TGTGTCGGCAGCCCTTCCGATGAGACCCAGTACTTC
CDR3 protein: CVGSPSDETQYF

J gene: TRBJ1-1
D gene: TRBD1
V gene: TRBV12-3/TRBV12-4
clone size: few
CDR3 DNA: TGTGCCAGCAGTCCAACAGGGGCCAACACTGAAGCTTTCTTT
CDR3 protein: CASSPTGANTEAFF

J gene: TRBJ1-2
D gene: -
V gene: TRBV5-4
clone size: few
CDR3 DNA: TGTGCCAGCAGCTCACAGGGTTCCTATGGCTACACCTTC
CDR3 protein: CASSSQGSYGYTF

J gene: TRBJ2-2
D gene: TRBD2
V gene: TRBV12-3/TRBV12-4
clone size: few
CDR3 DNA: TGTGCCAGCAGTTCCCCGTTGACTAGCGGGATGACCGGGGAGCTGTTTTTT
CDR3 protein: CASSSPLTSGMTGELFF

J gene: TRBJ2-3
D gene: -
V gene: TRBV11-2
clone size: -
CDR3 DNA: TGTGCCAGCAGTCTGGGACTCAGCACAGATACGCAGTATTTT
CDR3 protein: CASSLGLSTDTQYF

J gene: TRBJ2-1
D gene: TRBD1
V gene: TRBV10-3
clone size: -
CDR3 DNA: TGTGCCATCAGACAGGGGATAGGCTACAATGAGCAGTTCTTC
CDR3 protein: CAIRQGIGYNEQFF

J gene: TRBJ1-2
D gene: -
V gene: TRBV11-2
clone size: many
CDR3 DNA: TGTGCCAGCAGCTTGTCCCCCTCAGGGGAAGGCTACACCTTC
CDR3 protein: CASSLSPSGEGYTF

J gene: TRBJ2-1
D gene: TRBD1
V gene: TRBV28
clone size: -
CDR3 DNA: TGTGCCAGCAGTTGGCGGACAGGGGGTAATGAGCAGTTCTTC
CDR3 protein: CASSWRTGGNEQFF

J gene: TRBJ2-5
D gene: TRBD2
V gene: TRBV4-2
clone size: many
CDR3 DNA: TGTGCCAGCAGCCAGGAAGGAGAGCGGGAGAGGGAAGAGACCCAGTACTTC
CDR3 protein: CASSQEGEREREETQYF

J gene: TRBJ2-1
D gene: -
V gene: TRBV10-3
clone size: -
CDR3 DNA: TGTGCCATCAGTGAGCCTAACTTCAATGAGCAGTTCTTC
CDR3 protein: CAISEPNFNEQFF

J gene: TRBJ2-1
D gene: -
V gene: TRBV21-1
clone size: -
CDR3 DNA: TGTGCCAGCAAGGGGCGTGTTAATGAGCAGTTCTTC
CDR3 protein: CASKGRVNEQFF

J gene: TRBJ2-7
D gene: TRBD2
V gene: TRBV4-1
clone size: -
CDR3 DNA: TGCGCCAGTAGCCTCCTCCGGGGGGGCGAGCAGTACTTC
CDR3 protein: CASSLLRGGEQYF

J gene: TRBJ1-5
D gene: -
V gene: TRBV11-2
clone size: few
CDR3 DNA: TGTACCAGCAGCTTAGAGAGTAGCCCTCATCAGCCCCAGCATTTT
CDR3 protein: CTSSLESSPHQPQHF

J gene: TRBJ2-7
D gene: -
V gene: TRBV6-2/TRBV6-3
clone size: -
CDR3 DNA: TGTGCCAGCAGTTACGGGGCGACCTACGGGCAGTACTTC
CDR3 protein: CASSYGATYGQYF

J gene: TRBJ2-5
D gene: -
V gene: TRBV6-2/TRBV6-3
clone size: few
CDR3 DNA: TGTGCCAGCAGTCGGACCGGGGTCCTTCAAGAGACCCAGTACTTC
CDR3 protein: CASSRTGVLQETQYF